This T cell receptor beta chain was sequenced in a study of blood T cell repertoires in COVID-19. Recruits, aged about 18 to 100 years, lived in 24 US areas. Among Cohort 3 donors, those recovered had two negative PCRs, clearance, or symptom resolution. Produced via immunoSEQ multiplex PCR; TCRdb's table is partial and in-frame only. The data contain some 270,000 clones, under 90% of them singletons. Germline CDR1 reads SGHRS; CDR2 reads YFSETQ. V lost 3 bases, J lost 0 bases, and 18 bases lay in between. The CDR3 contains 17 residues. Sequenced: PBMCs or T cells enriched from blood (not recorded which). The rearrangement uses TRBV5-1 and TRBJ1-1; D is perhaps TRBD1 (6 bases). The sequence derives from a woman in her 40s who had recovered from COVID-19. The CDR3 here is CASSSPLGTPMNTEAFF. Written as DNA, the CDR3 is TGCGCCAGCAGCTCCCCTCTAGGGACACCCATGAACACTGAAGCTTTCTTT.